A single sample gave rise to the 25 T cell receptor beta chains below, sequenced in a study of blood T cell repertoires in COVID-19. Data came from immunoSEQ multiplex PCR; TCRdb stores just in-frame clones and leaves some out. This table has 200,000 to 250,000 clones, about 87% appearing once. The sample taken for sequencing was peripheral blood. These receptors all stem from a man in his fifties or sixties with acute or convalescent COVID-19.

The chain employs TRBV19 and TRBJ1-5; unclear D gene. Germline assignment: CDR1 LNHDA and CDR2 SQIVND (reference sequence). The CDR3 has 15 amino acids. Trimming removed 6 bases at V and 3 bases at J, with 15 bases between. This chain's CDR3 is CASSREVTSNQPQHF. CDR3 in DNA: TGTGCCAGTAGCCGAGAGGTGACGTCCAATCAGCCCCAGCATTTT.

The chain joins TRBV7-2 to TRBJ1-5; a possible D gene is TRBD1 (5 bases). Germline V gene sequence: CDR1 SGHTA, CDR2 FQGNSA. V was trimmed by 7 bases and J by 6 bases, leaving 13 bases between them. CDR3 length: 13 amino acids. In DNA, the CDR3 is TGTGCCAGCACCCATGGGGGAGGTCAGCCCCAGCATTTT. Translated: CASTHGGGQPQHF.

The CDR3 loop reads CASSHTSGGQETQYF. The DNA of the CDR3 is TGCGCCAGCAGCCATACTAGCGGGGGTCAAGAGACCCAGTACTTC. The V gene is TRBV4-1, the J gene TRBJ2-5, with 11 nucleotides matching TRBD2. With V trimmed by 3 bases and J by 2 bases, 2 bases remained unmatched. Germline-derived CDR1 and CDR2 are MGHRA and YSYEKL. This CDR3 is 15 amino acids long.

The CDR3 sequence: CASSPLPWTGGLGETQYF. The DNA for the CDR3 is TGTGCCAGCAGCCCGCTACCATGGACAGGGGGCTTAGGAGAGACCCAGTACTTC. The V call is TRBV4-2, the J call TRBJ2-5, with TRBD1 matching 11 bases. The CDR3 is made up of 18 amino acids. CDR1 and CDR2 from the germline V gene are LGHNA and YNFKEQ. The junction had 14 bases not matched to a gene; V was cut back by 4 bases and J by 4 bases.

This clone showed up just once. J is TRBJ2-5 and V is TRBV19; TRBD1 might be the D (5 bases). The CDR3 has 15 residues. With 8 bases removed from V and 3 bases from J, the gap between germline ends came to 19 bases. Germline V CDR1 and CDR2: LNHDA, SQIVND (reference sequence). The CDR3 nucleotides are TGTGCCAGTGGCCCCCGGCAGGCAGGGAAAGAGACCCAGTACTTC. It encodes CASGPRQAGKETQYF.

The V and J genes are TRBV19 and TRBJ2-1; 11 bases align to TRBD2. V trimming: 3 bases; J trimming: 7 bases; junction bases outside the gene matches: 5. The CDR3 spans 15 residues. The germline CDR1 and CDR2 sequences are LNHDA and SQIVND (reference sequence). Here the CDR3 reads CASSMVAGGRNEQFF. The CDR3, as DNA: TGTGCCAGTAGTATGGTAGCGGGGGGGCGAAATGAGCAGTTCTTC.

This clone was detected only a few times. The V gene is TRBV2, the J gene TRBJ2-1, with D tentatively TRBD1 (6 bases). CDR1 and CDR2 (germline): SNHLY, FYNNEI. V was clipped by 6 bases and J by 6 bases, with 12 bases between them. The CDR3 contains 13 residues. CDR3 amino acids: CASRTGLGNEQFF. The CDR3 DNA reads as TGTGCCAGCAGAACAGGGCTAGGCAATGAGCAGTTCTTC.

The chain couples TRBV15 to TRBJ1-2; 7 nucleotides agree with TRBD1. This CDR3 has 14 residues. The germline V gene has CDR1 LNHNV and CDR2 YYDKDF (reference sequence). Trimming removed 0 bases from V and 4 bases from J; junction bases left unmatched: 2. As DNA, the CDR3 is TGTGCCACCAGCAGAGACCCAGGGGGCTATGGCTACACCTTC. Protein sequence: CATSRDPGGYGYTF.

The chain links TRBV28 to TRBJ1-2; D may be TRBD1 (5 bases). Germline V lookup: CDR1 MDHEN, CDR2 SYDVKM. The CDR3 extends over 14 amino acids. Deletions cut 2 bases from V and 4 bases from J, with 11 bases between. The CDR3 sequence: CASSLGRAGYGYTF. The CDR3 nucleotides are TGTGCCAGCAGTTTAGGCAGGGCTGGCTATGGCTACACCTTC.

The chain is built from TRBV27 and TRBJ2-5, with TRBD2 as a possible D gene (6 bases). CDR3 length: 13 amino acids. V lost 5 bases to trimming and J lost 4 bases, with 11 bases between them. Looked up from germline, CDR1 is MNHEY and CDR2 is SMNVEV (reference sequence). The CDR3 spells CASSITSLETQYF. CDR3 nucleotide sequence: TGTGCCAGCAGTATCACTAGCTTAGAGACCCAGTACTTC.

This clone is a singleton in its sample. V gene TRBV9 combines with J gene TRBJ2-2; TRBD1 matches 7 bases. Germline CDR1 is SGDLS and CDR2 is YYNGEE. Trimming took 4 bases from V and 4 from J; bases not matched to a gene: 4. The CDR3 length is 14 residues. The CDR3 DNA sequence: TGTGCCAGCAGCAGGGGGCCGAGCACCGGGGAGCTGTTTTTT. Amino acid sequence: CASSRGPSTGELFF.

The V gene is TRBV7-8, the J gene TRBJ2-2, with D possibly TRBD1 on 6 matching bases. Germline CDR1 reads SGHVS; CDR2 reads FQNEAQ. This CDR3 region has 16 residues. The ends were cut back, 2 bases at V and 6 bases at J, with 16 bases in the middle. The CDR3 sequence: CASSLRPTGIPGELFF. For the CDR3, the DNA is TGTGCCAGCAGCTTAAGACCCACAGGGATCCCCGGGGAGCTGTTTTTT.

This clone was recorded once. The chain has TRBV19 and TRBJ2-3; TRBD1 matches at 7 bases. The CDR3 runs 14 residues. Trimming took 7 bases from V and 2 from J; bases not matched to a gene: 6. CDR1 and CDR2 (germline): LNHDA, SQIVND (reference sequence). In DNA, the CDR3 is TGTGCCAGTACTAGGGACAGTAACACAGATACGCAGTATTTT. Its translation: CASTRDSNTDTQYF.

The chain couples TRBV6-4 to TRBJ2-2; 9 nucleotides line up with TRBD1. The V gene end was trimmed by 7 bases and the J gene end by 4 bases; junction bases not matched to a gene: 7. Per the germline V gene, CDR1 is MRHNA and CDR2 is SNTAGT. CDR3 length: 15 amino acids. The DNA of the CDR3 is TGTGCCAGCAAGGCCGGGACAGGGAGCACCGGGGAGCTGTTTTTT. Translating it yields CASKAGTGSTGELFF.

The V and J genes are TRBV9 and TRBJ2-1; 8 bases fit TRBD2. J was trimmed by 1 base and V by 0 bases; bases with no gene match: 12. CDR3 length equals 19 residues. Germline V CDR1 and CDR2: SGDLS, YYNGEE. The CDR3 DNA reads TGTGCCAGCAGCGTAGTCGCAGTCAGCGGGGGTTGGTCCTACAATGAGCAGTTCTTC. This gives the protein CASSVVAVSGGWSYNEQFF.

The rearrangement links TRBV7-6 to TRBJ2-2; the D is unclear. This CDR3 is built from 15 residues. Germline assignment: CDR1 SGHVS and CDR2 FNYEAQ. The V end was cut by 4 bases, the J end by 8 bases, with 17 bases between. CDR3 nucleotide sequence: TGTGCCAGCAGCTCCTTTCGCGGAAATCTGGGGGAGCTGTTTTTT. It specifies CASSSFRGNLGELFF.

This sequence joins TRBV5-6 and TRBJ1-2; D not resolved. V dropped 2 bases and J dropped 2 bases, with 7 bases sitting between them. The germline V gene has CDR1 SGHDT and CDR2 YYEEEE. The CDR3 contains 13 residues. CDR3 loop: CASSFTENYGYTF. Written as DNA, the CDR3 is TGTGCCAGCAGCTTTACAGAAAACTATGGCTACACCTTC. Variable domain in full (rest from reference TRBV5-6 and TRBJ1-2): DAGVTQSPTHLIKTRGQQVTLRCSPKSGHDTVSWYQQALGQGPQFIFQYYEEEERQRGNFPDRFSGHQFPNYSSELNVNALLLGDSALYLCASSFTENYGYTFGSGTRLTVV.

The genes are TRBV19 and TRBJ1-2, with D unclear. Per the germline V gene, CDR1 is LNHDA and CDR2 is SQIVND (reference sequence). This CDR3 comprises 12 residues. With 6 bases removed from V and 5 bases from J, the gap between germline ends came to 10 bases. The CDR3 protein is CASRGTLYGYTF. CDR3 DNA sequence: TGTGCCAGTAGGGGCACCTTATATGGCTACACCTTC.

This chain joins TRBV19 and TRBJ2-2, with 9 nucleotides matching TRBD2. CDR3 length: 15 amino acids. Trimming took 4 bases from V and 1 from J; bases not matched to a gene: 1. In germline, CDR1 is LNHDA, CDR2 SQIVND (reference sequence). CDR3 DNA: TGTGCCAGTAGTAATAGCGGGGGGAACACCGGGGAGCTGTTTTTT. It yields the protein CASSNSGGNTGELFF.

The chain links TRBV5-8 to TRBJ1-4; TRBD1 aligns across 9 bases. The CDR3 spans 17 residues. CDR1 SGHTS and CDR2 YDEGEE come from the germline V gene. J was trimmed by 8 bases and V by 2 bases; bases with no gene match: 13. CDR3 sequence reads: CASSFWDRVVVKEKLFF. The CDR3 bases are TGTGCCAGCAGCTTCTGGGACAGGGTAGTTGTGAAGGAAAAACTGTTTTTT.

The chain couples TRBV7-2 to TRBJ2-3; 8 bases are a match to TRBD1. V was clipped by 5 bases and J by 2 bases; unmatched bases: 6. CDR1 is SGHTA and CDR2 is FQGNSA in the germline V gene. This CDR3 spans 15 amino acids. The CDR3 region has the DNA TGTGCCAGCAGCCAAGACAGGGGTGACACAGATACGCAGTATTTT. Protein: CASSQDRGDTDTQYF.

The chain links TRBV3-1 (or the pseudogene TRBV3-2) to TRBJ2-1; D possibly corresponds to TRBD1 (5 bases). With 3 bases removed from V and 5 bases from J, the gap between germline ends came to 11 bases. Germline CDR1 reads LGHDT; CDR2 reads YNNKEL (reference sequence). The CDR3 totals 14 residues. The CDR3 bases are TGTGCCAGCAGCCATTACAGGCTCAACAATGAGCAGTTCTTC. Encoded protein: CASSHYRLNNEQFF.

The chain joins TRBV2 to TRBJ2-3; no clear D gene. The germline gives CDR1 SNHLY, CDR2 FYNNEI. Trimming stripped 5 bases from V and 4 bases from J, with 4 bases between. The CDR3 sequence is 11 residues long. The CDR3 spells CASSLSDTQYF. The CDR3 DNA follows: TGTGCCAGCAGTCTTTCAGATACGCAGTATTTT.

The J gene is TRBJ1-5, the V gene TRBV10-3; 8 bases align to TRBD1. The CDR3 extends over 13 amino acids. V lost 6 bases to trimming and J lost 6 bases; unmatched junction nucleotides: 4. Per germline, CDR1 ENHRY and CDR2 SYGVKD. CDR3 protein: CAIRDRVAQPQHF. The CDR3 DNA reads as TGTGCCATCAGGGACAGGGTGGCTCAGCCCCAGCATTTT.

The chain employs TRBV24-1 and TRBJ1-2, with 9 bases aligning to TRBD1. Per germline, CDR1 KGHDR and CDR2 SFDVKD. The CDR3 is 14 residues long. V lost 3 bases to trimming and J lost 3 bases; unmatched junction nucleotides: 1. The CDR3 bases are TGTGCCACCAGTGATCGGGACAGGGACTATGGCTACACCTTC. Its protein is CATSDRDRDYGYTF.